This T cell receptor beta chain was sequenced during a study of T-cell memory formation after mild COVID-19. Study context: The two donors had largely donor-specific TCR clusters. Broader study findings: The SARS-CoV-2 specificity of second-wave clones reaching peak at day 37 remained unverified.

Concerning this clonotype: Its specificity is not known.

From 5'RACE with constant-segment primers came TCR alpha and TCR beta cDNA libraries that carried sample barcodes and UMIs. Using its own MiXCR run on the 5' RACE reads, TCRdb lists one record per CDR3 protein. The data hold about 560,000 distinct CDR3 sequences, with more than 15% observed a single time. The sequencing sample was made of PBMCs or a T cell subset sorted from them (not recorded which). The receptor comes from an adult woman who had mild COVID-19 (a few samples of this study predate the infection). Cell type and time point are not known.

The CDR3 reads CASSFSGGPGNEQFF. The CDR3 nucleotides are TGCGCCAGCAGCTTTAGCGGGGGCCCGGGCAATGAGCAGTTCTTC. The chain uses TRBV5-1 and TRBJ2-1; 9 bases fit TRBD2. The V gene's germline CDR1 is SGHRS and CDR2 YFSETQ. The CDR3 totals 15 residues. Losses at the gene ends were 2 bases for V and 6 bases for J; bases not matched to a gene: 6. Together with reference TRBV5-1 and TRBJ2-1, the CDR3 gives the full variable domain: KAGVTQTPRYLIKTRGQQVTLSCSPISGHRSVSWYQQTPGQGLQFLFEYFSETQRNKGNFPGRFSGRQFSNSRSEMNVSTLELGDSALYLCASSFSGGPGNEQFFGPGTRLTVL.